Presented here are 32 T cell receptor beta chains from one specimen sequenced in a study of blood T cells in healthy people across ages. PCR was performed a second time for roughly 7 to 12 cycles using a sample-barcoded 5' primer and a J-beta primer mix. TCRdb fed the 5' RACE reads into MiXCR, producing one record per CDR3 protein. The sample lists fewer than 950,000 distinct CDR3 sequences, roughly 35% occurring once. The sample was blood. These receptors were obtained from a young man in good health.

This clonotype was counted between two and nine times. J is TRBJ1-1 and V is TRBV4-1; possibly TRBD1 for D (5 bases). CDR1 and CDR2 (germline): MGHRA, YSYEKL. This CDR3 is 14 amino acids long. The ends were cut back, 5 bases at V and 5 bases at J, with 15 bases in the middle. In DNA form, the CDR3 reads TGCGCCAGCAGCTTGGGGGGGGGTAAAACTGAAGCTTTCTTT. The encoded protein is CASSLGGGKTEAFF.

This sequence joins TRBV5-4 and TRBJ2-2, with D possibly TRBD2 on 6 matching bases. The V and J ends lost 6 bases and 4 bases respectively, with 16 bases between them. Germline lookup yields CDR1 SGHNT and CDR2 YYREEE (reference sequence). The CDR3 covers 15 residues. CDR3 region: CASTPDRGSTGELFF. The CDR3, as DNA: TGTGCCAGCACCCCGGACCGGGGGAGCACCGGGGAGCTGTTTTTT.

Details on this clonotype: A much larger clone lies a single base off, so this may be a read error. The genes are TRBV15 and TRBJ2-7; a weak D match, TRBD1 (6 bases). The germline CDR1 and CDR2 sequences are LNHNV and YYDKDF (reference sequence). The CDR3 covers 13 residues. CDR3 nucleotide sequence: TGTGCCGCCAGCAGAGAACAGGGCTACGAGCAGTACTTC. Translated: CAASREQGYEQYF.

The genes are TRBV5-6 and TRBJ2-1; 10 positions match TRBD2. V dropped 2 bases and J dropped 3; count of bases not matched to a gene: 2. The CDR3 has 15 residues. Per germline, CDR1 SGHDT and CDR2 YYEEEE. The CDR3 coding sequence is TGTGCCAGCAGCTTCCTAGCGGGGGACTACAATGAGCAGTTCTTC. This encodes CASSFLAGDYNEQFF.

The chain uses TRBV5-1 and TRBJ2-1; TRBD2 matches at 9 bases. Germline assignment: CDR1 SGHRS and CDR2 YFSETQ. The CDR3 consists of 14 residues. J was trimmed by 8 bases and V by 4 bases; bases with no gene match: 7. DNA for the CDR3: TGCGCCAGCAGCCGATCGGGCGGGGGGGATGAGCAGTTCTTC. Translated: CASSRSGGGDEQFF.

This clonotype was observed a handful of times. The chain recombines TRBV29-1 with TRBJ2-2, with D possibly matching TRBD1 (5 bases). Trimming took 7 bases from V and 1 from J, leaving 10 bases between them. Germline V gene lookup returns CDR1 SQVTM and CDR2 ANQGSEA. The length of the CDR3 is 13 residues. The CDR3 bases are TGCAGCGCTGGTGACAGGAACACCGGGGAGCTGTTTTTT. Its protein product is CSAGDRNTGELFF.

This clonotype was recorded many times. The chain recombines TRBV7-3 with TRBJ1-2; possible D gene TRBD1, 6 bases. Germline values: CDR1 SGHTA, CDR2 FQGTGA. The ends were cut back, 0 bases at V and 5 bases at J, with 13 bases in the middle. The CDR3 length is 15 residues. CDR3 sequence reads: CASSLTSMGAYGYTF. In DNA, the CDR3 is TGTGCCAGCAGCTTAACGTCGATGGGGGCTTATGGCTACACCTTC.

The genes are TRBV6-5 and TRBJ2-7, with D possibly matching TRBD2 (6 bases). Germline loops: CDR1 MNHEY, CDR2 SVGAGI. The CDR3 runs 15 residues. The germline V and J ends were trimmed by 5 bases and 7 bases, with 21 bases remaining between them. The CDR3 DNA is TGTGCCAGCAGTCCCTCCACGAGCCACGGGGGTGAGCAGTACTTC. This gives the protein CASSPSTSHGGEQYF.

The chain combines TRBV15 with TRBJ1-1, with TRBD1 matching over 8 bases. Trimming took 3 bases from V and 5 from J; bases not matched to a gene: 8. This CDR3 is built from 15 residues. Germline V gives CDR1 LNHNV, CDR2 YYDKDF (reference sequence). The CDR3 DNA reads TGTGCCACCAGCAGCCTTCGGACAGGGTTGACTGAAGCTTTCTTT. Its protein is CATSSLRTGLTEAFF.

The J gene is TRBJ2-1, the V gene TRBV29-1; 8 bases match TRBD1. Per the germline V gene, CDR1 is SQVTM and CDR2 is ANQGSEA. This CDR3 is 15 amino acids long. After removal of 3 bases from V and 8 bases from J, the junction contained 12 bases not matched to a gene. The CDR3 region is CSVDRRQGALYEQFF. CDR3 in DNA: TGCAGCGTTGACCGGCGGCAGGGGGCCCTCTATGAGCAGTTCTTC.

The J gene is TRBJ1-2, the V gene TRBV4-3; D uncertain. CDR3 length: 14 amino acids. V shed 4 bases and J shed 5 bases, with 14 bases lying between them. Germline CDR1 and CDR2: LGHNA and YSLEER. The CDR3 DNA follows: TGCGCCAGCAGCCCGGCCCATCTTGGGTATGGCTACACCTTC. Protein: CASSPAHLGYGYTF.

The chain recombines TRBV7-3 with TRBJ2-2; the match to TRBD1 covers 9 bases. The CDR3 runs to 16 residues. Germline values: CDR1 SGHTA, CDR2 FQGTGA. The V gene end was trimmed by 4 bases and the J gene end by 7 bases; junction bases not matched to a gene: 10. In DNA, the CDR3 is TGTGCCAGCAGCTACGTCGGGACAGGGCAAATCGGGGAGCTGTTTTTT. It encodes CASSYVGTGQIGELFF.

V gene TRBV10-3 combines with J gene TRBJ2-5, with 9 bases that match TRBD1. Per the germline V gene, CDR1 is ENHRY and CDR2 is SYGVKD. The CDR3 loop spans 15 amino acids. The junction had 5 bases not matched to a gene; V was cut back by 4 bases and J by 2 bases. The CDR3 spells CAISAGTGKQETQYF. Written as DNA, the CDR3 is TGTGCCATCAGTGCCGGGACAGGGAAACAAGAGACCCAGTACTTC.

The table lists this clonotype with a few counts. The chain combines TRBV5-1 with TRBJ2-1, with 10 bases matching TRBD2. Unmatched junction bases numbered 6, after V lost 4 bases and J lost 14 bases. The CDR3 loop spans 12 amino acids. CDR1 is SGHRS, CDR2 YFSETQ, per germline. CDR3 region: CASSLGLADKFF. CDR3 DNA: TGCGCCAGCAGCCTTGGACTAGCGGATAAGTTCTTC. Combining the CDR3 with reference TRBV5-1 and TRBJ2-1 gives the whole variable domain KAGVTQTPRYLIKTRGQQVTLSCSPISGHRSVSWYQQTPGQGLQFLFEYFSETQRNKGNFPGRFSGRQFSNSRSEMNVSTLELGDSALYLCASSLGLADKFFGPGTRLTVL.

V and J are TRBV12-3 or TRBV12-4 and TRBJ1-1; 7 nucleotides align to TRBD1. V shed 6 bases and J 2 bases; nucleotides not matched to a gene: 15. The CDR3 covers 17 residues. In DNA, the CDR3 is TGTGCCAGCAGACCCGGGACAGAAGGAGAGGGCAACACTGAAGCTTTCTTT. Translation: CASRPGTEGEGNTEAFF.

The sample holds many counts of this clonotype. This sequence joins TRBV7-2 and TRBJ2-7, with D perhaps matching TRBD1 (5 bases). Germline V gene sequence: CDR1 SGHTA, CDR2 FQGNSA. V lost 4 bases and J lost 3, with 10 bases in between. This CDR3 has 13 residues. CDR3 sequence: CASSSGQVYEQYF. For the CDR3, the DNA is TGTGCCAGCAGCTCTGGACAAGTCTACGAGCAGTACTTC.

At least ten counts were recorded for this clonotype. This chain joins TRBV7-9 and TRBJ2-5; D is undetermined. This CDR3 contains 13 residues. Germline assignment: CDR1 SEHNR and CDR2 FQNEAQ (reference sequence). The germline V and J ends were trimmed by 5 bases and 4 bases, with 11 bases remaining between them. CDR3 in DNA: TGTGCCAGCAGCCCCACCGGGCCAGAGACCCAGTACTTC. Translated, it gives CASSPTGPETQYF.

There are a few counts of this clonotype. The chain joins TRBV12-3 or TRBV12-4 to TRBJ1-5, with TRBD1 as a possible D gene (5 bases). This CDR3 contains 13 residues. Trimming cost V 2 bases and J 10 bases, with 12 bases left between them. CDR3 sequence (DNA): TGTGCCAGCAGTTTAACCCAGGGCAAACCCCAGCATTTT. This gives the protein CASSLTQGKPQHF.

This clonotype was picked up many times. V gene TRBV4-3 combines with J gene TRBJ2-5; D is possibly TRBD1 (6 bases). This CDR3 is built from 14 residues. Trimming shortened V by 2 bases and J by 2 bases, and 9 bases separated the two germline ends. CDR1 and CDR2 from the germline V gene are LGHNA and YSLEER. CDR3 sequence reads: CASSQTGTQETQYF. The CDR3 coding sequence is TGCGCCAGCAGCCAAACCGGGACACAAGAGACCCAGTACTTC.

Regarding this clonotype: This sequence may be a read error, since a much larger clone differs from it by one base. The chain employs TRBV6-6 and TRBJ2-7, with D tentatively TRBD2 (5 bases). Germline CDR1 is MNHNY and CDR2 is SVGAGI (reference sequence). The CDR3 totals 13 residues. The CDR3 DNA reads TGTACCAGCGGTATAACTGGCTACAATGAGCAGTACTTC. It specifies CTSGITGYNEQYF.

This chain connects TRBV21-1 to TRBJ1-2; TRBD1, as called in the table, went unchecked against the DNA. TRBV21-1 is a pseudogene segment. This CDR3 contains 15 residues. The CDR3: CASSTRDRGRDGYTF. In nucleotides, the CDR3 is TGTGCCAGCAGCACTCGGGACAGGGGGCGGGATGGCTACACCTTC.

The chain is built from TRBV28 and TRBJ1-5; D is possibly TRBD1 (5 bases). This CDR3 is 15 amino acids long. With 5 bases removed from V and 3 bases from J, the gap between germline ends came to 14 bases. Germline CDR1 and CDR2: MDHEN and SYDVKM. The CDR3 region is CASSLRGFINQPQHF. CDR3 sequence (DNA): TGTGCCAGCAGTCTTCGGGGGTTTATCAATCAGCCCCAGCATTTT.

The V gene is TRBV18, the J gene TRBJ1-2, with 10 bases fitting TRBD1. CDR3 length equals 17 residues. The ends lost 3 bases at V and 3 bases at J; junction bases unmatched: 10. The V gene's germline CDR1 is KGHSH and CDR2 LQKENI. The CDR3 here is CASSPRQGAEVDYGYTF. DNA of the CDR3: TGTGCCAGCTCACCGAGACAGGGGGCAGAGGTGGACTATGGCTACACCTTC.

Here the CDR3 DNA reads TGTGCCAGCAGCCAGAAACCGGGACACCTAGATTATAGCAATCAGCCCCAGCATTTT. This sequence encodes CASSQKPGHLDYSNQPQHF. This chain joins TRBV3-1 and TRBJ1-5; weak D call: TRBD1 (6 bases). V shed 3 bases and J shed 0 bases, with 21 bases lying between them. Germline V gene sequence: CDR1 LGHDT, CDR2 YNNKEL (reference sequence). This CDR3 spans 19 amino acids.

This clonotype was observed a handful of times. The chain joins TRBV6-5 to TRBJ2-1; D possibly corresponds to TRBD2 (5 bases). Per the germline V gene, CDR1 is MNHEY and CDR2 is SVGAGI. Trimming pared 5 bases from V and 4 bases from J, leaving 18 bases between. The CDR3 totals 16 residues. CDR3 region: CASSSINGLPYNEQFF. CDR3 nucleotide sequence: TGTGCCAGCAGTAGCATAAACGGACTGCCTTACAATGAGCAGTTCTTC.

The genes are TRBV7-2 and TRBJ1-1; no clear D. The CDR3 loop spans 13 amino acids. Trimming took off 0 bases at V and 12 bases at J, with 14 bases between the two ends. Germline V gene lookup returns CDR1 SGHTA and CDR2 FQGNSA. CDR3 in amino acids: CASSLASEVATFF. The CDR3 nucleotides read TGTGCCAGCAGCTTAGCGAGTGAGGTGGCTACTTTCTTT.

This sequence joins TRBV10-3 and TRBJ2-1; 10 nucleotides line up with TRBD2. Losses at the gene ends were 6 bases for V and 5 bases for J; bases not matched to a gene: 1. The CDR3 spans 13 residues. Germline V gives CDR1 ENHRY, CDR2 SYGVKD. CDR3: CAIRAGGNNEQFF. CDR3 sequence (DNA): TGTGCCATCAGAGCGGGGGGGAACAATGAGCAGTTCTTC.

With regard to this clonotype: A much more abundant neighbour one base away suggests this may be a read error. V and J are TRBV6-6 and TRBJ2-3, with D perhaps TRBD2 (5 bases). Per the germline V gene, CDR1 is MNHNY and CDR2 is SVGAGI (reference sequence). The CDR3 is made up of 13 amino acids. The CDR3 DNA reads TGTACCAGCAGTTACGCGGCGGACTATACGCAGTATTTT. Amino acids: CTSSYAADYTQYF.

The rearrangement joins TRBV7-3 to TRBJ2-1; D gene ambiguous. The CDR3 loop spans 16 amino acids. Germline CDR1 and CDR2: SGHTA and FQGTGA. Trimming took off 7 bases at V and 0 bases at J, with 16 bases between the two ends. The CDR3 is CASNSGGRSSYNEQFF. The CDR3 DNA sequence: TGTGCCAGCAACTCCGGCGGTCGGAGCTCCTACAATGAGCAGTTCTTC. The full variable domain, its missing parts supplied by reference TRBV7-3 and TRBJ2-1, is GAGVSQTPSNKVTEKGKYVELRCDPISGHTALYWYRQSLGQGPEFLIYFQGTGAADDSGLPNDRFFAVRPEGSVSTLKIQRTERGDSAVYLCASNSGGRSSYNEQFFGPGTRLTVL.

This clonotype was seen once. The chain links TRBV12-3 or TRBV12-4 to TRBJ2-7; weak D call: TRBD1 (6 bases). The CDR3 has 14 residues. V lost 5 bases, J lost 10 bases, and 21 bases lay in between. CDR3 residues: CASSTSLGTPVQYF. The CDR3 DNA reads TGTGCCAGCAGTACCTCACTGGGGACACCCGTTCAGTACTTC.

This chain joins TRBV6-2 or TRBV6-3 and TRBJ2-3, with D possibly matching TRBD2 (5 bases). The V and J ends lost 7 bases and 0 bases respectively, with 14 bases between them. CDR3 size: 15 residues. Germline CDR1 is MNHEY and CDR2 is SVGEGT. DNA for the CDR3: TGTGCCAGCACGACGACGGAGGCTAGCACAGATACGCAGTATTTT. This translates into CASTTTEASTDTQYF.

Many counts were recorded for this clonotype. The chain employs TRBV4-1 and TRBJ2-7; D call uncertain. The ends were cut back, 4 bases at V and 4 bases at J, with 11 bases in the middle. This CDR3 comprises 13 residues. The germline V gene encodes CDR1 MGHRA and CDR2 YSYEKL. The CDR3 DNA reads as TGCGCCAGCAGCCGCGGTGGGGAATACGAGCAGTACTTC. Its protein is CASSRGGEYEQYF.